The 17 T cell receptor beta chains below all came from one sample that was sequenced in a study of immune heterogeneity within non-small cell lung tumors. The TCR beta CDR3 region was amplified by multiplex PCR employing 32 V and 13 J primers. MiXCR was run by TCRdb on the multiplex PCR reads, yielding one entry per CDR3 protein. The sample has about 21,000 distinct CDR3 sequences; around 28% are singletons. Each sample used approximately 570 ng of genomic DNA from bulk tumor tissue. Every primary tumor yielded several biopsies, spaced far apart, that were taken during surgery. Those enrolled were patients newly diagnosed with untreated non-small cell lung cancer and undergoing curative surgery. The sequencing sample was made of lung tumor tissue. The receptors stem from a man in his forties with non-small cell lung cancer.

This clonotype has at least ten counts. This chain joins TRBV6-1 and TRBJ2-7, with 9 bases that match TRBD1. Germline CDR1 MNHNS, CDR2 SASEGT. There are 16 residues in the CDR3. Trimming at V came to 5 bases and at J to 1 base, leaving 9 bases not matched to a gene. The CDR3: CASSSETGGGSYEQYF. In DNA form, the CDR3 reads TGTGCCAGCAGTTCCGAGACAGGGGGGGGTTCCTACGAGCAGTACTTC.

With regard to this clonotype: A read error may account for a junction end that differs from germline. CDR3: CTSSTLFGELFF. In nucleotides, the CDR3 is TGTACCAGCAGTACCCTATTCGGGGAGCTGTTTTTT. V and J are TRBV27 and TRBJ2-2; no clear D. Germline V gene sequence: CDR1 MNHEY, CDR2 SMNVEV (reference sequence). This CDR3 has 12 amino acids.

As for this clonotype: A much larger clonotype is one base distant, so this may be a read error. The V call is TRBV5-8, the J call TRBJ1-5; D not resolved. CDR1 and CDR2 from the germline V gene are SGHTS and YDEGEE. The CDR3 has 14 residues. Here the CDR3 DNA reads TGTGCCAGCAGCTTGTTAGAGCGTGATCAGCACCAGCATTTT. Translation gives CASSLLERDQHQHF.

This clonotype was seen only a few times. This chain connects TRBV11-3 to TRBJ2-5; TRBD2 might be the D (5 bases). Trimming pared 6 bases from V and 5 bases from J, leaving 16 bases between. Looked up from germline, CDR1 is SGHNT and CDR2 is YENEEA. This CDR3 is 14 amino acids long. The CDR3 sequence: CASSLTGIGETQYF. CDR3 nucleotides: TGTGCCAGCAGTTTAACCGGGATCGGCGAGACCCAGTACTTC.

This sequence joins TRBV3-1 and TRBJ1-6; D might be TRBD1 (6 bases). The CDR3 spans 16 residues. V was cut by 4 bases and J by 9 bases, with 19 bases left in between. Germline lookup yields CDR1 LGHDT and CDR2 YNNKEL (reference sequence). The CDR3 region is CASSLNQGNLGSPLHF. The CDR3 nucleotides read TGTGCCAGCAGCCTGAACCAGGGGAATTTAGGTTCACCCCTCCACTTT.

This clonotype was counted between two and nine times. V usage is TRBV4-1 and J usage is TRBJ1-6; the D is unclear. Per the germline V gene, CDR1 is MGHRA and CDR2 is YSYEKL. The length of the CDR3 is 13 residues. Deletions cut 3 bases from V and 14 bases from J, with 14 bases between. This CDR3 is CASSQEIAGALHF. DNA for the CDR3: TGCGCCAGCAGCCAGGAAATTGCGGGAGCCCTCCACTTT.

The genes are TRBV20-1 and TRBJ2-2; D not certain. Germline-derived CDR1 and CDR2 are DFQATT and SNEGSKA (reference sequence). The CDR3 sequence is 12 residues long. V dropped 2 bases and J dropped 3 bases, with 4 bases sitting between them. Written as DNA, the CDR3 is TGCAGTGCTAGATTTCACACCGGGGAGCTGTTTTTT. Protein: CSARFHTGELFF.

This clonotype was counted ten times or more. CDR3 region: CASSYVDRAEDTQYF. The CDR3 DNA follows: TGTGCCAGCAGTTACGTTGACAGGGCTGAAGATACGCAGTATTTT. The rearrangement joins TRBV12-3 or TRBV12-4 to TRBJ2-3; 7 nucleotides line up with TRBD1. The CDR3 totals 15 residues. V lost 4 bases to trimming and J lost 5 bases; unmatched junction nucleotides: 9.

V and J are TRBV7-8 and TRBJ1-3; unclear D gene. CDR3 size: 15 residues. Trimming took 5 bases from V and 4 from J, leaving 15 bases between them. CDR1 is SGHVS and CDR2 is FQNEAQ in the germline V gene. The chain's CDR3 is CASSRDFTLGNTIYF. CDR3 coding DNA: TGTGCCAGCAGCCGAGACTTCACTCTGGGAAACACCATATATTTT.

This clonotype was picked up a small number of times. V is TRBV20-1 and J is TRBJ2-1; D is perhaps TRBD2 (5 bases). Trimming shortened V by 2 bases and J by 10 bases, and 15 bases separated the two germline ends. CDR1 is DFQATT, CDR2 SNEGSKA, per germline (reference sequence). CDR3 length: 13 amino acids. The CDR3 nucleotides are TGCAGTGCTAGACACACTCTAGCAGGCGAGCAGTTCTTC. It translates to CSARHTLAGEQFF.

This clonotype has ten or more counts. The chain combines TRBV2 with TRBJ2-2; 9 bases are a match to TRBD2. From germline, CDR1 is SNHLY and CDR2 FYNNEI. V was clipped by 2 bases and J by 2 bases; unmatched bases: 9. The CDR3 spans 18 residues. The CDR3 protein is CASSEWGLALKNTGELFF. CDR3 coding DNA: TGTGCCAGCAGTGAATGGGGACTAGCTCTAAAAAACACCGGGGAGCTGTTTTTT. Combining the CDR3 with reference TRBV2 and TRBJ2-2 gives the whole variable domain EPEVTQTPSHQVTQMGQEVILRCVPISNHLYFYWYRQILGQKVEFLVSFYNNEISEKSEIFDDQFSVERPDGSNFTLKIRSTKLEDSAMYFCASSEWGLALKNTGELFFGEGSRLTVL.

This clonotype was seen repeatedly, ten times or more. The chain links TRBV6-1 to TRBJ1-5; D unresolved. The CDR3 has 12 amino acids. Germline values: CDR1 MNHNS, CDR2 SASEGT. Trimming shortened V by 6 bases and J by 3 bases, and 6 bases separated the two germline ends. The CDR3 reads CASRGFNQPQHF. The CDR3 nucleotides are TGTGCCAGCAGGGGTTTCAATCAGCCCCAGCATTTT.

In its sample, this clonotype was seen many times. The V gene is TRBV20-1, the J gene TRBJ2-7; D not resolved. This CDR3 is built from 12 residues. CDR1 and CDR2 (germline): DFQATT, SNEGSKA (reference sequence). With 3 bases removed from V and 1 base from J, the gap between germline ends came to 7 bases. The CDR3 sequence: CSASLGSYEQYF. CDR3 sequence (DNA): TGCAGTGCTAGCCTAGGATCCTACGAGCAGTACTTC.

For this clonotype: This could be a read error, since a much larger clone is one nucleotide away. The chain couples TRBV24-1 to TRBJ1-5, with no clear D. Germline-derived CDR1 and CDR2 are KGHDR and SFDVKD. The CDR3 is made up of 14 amino acids. CDR3: CATSPKSTDQPLHF. For the CDR3, the DNA is TGTGCCACCAGCCCGAAAAGTACCGATCAGCCCCTGCATTTT.

Concerning this clonotype itself: A junction boundary mismatches the germline segment, possibly from a read error. The chain combines TRBV6-1 with TRBJ1-5, with D uncertain. The CDR3 runs 14 residues. The germline V gene has CDR1 MNHNS and CDR2 SASEGT. The CDR3 here is CASSGSYSNQPQNF. The DNA of the CDR3 is TGTGCCAGCAGTGGGAGTTATAGCAATCAGCCCCAGAATTTT.

The chain combines TRBV20-1 with TRBJ2-7, with D perhaps matching TRBD1 (5 bases). CDR1 is DFQATT and CDR2 is SNEGSKA in the germline V gene (reference sequence). Trimming pared 7 bases from V and 0 bases from J, leaving 7 bases between. The CDR3 totals 11 residues. The CDR3 DNA reads as TGCAGTGTAGGGGTCTCCTACGAGCAGTACTTC. The encoded protein is CSVGVSYEQYF.

This clonotype has a count of ten or more. The rearrangement joins TRBV6-1 to TRBJ1-2; 9 nucleotides match TRBD1. Looked up from germline, CDR1 is MNHNS and CDR2 is SASEGT. The V gene end was trimmed by 7 bases and the J gene end by 5 bases; junction bases not matched to a gene: 8. The CDR3 loop spans 14 amino acids. In nucleotides, the CDR3 is TGTGCCAGCATCGCCCAGGGACAGGGTTATGGCTACACCTTC. Amino acids: CASIAQGQGYGYTF.